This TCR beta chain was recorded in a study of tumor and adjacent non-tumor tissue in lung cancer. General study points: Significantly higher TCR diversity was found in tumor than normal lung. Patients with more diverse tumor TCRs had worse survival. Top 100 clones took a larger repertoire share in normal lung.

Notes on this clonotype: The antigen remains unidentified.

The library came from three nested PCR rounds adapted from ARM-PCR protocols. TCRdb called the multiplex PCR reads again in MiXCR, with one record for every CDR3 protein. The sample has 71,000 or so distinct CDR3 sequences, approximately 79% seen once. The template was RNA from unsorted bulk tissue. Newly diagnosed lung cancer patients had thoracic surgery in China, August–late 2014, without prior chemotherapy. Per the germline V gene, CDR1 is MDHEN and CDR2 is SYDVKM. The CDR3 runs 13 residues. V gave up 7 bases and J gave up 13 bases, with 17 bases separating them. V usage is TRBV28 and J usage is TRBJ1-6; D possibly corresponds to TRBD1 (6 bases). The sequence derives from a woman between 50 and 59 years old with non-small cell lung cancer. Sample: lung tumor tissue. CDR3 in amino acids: CASNLSGVSPLHF. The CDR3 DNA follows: TGTGCCAGCAATCTCTCAGGGGTTTCGCCCCTCCACTTT.